A selection of T cell receptor beta chains follows, all from one sample in a study of technical replicates of blood from several donors. Method: immunoSEQ multiplex PCR; TCRdb's copy keeps in-frame clones and lacks some. Found here are 75,000 to 100,000 clones, about 95% of them singletons; the top ten hold around 0.33%. Sequencing was done on a sample of T cells isolated from PBMCs. These receptors were obtained from a human donor in good health. Both conserved end residues are part of each CDR3. D genes are given only for firm matches. Where a row states a size, it is once, few, many or the class of an expanded clone; other rows omit it.

j_gene: TRBJ1-5; d_gene: -; len: 17; abundance: -; v_gene: TRBV13; CDR3aa: CASSSRTSGTMDQPQHF; CDR3nt: TGTGCCAGCAGCTCTCGCACTTCAGGGACTATGGACCAGCCCCAGCATTTT
j_gene: TRBJ2-1; d_gene: -; len: 15; abundance: -; v_gene: TRBV28; CDR3aa: CASSLPVAARDEQFF; CDR3nt: TGTGCCAGCAGTTTACCCGTAGCGGCGAGGGATGAGCAGTTCTTC
j_gene: TRBJ2-1; d_gene: -; len: 15; abundance: -; v_gene: TRBV11-2; CDR3aa: CASSTPVGGHNEQFF; CDR3nt: TGTGCCAGCAGCACCCCTGTGGGGGGGCACAATGAGCAGTTCTTC
j_gene: TRBJ2-2; d_gene: TRBD2; len: 16; abundance: few; v_gene: TRBV6-5; CDR3aa: CASSWGLAGGTGELFF; CDR3nt: TGTGCCAGCAGTTGGGGATTAGCGGGAGGAACCGGGGAGCTGTTTTTT
j_gene: TRBJ2-5; d_gene: -; len: 16; abundance: -; v_gene: TRBV10-1; CDR3aa: CASSEVNGRPGETQYF; CDR3nt: TGCGCCAGCAGTGAGGTTAACGGGAGACCCGGAGAGACCCAGTACTTC
j_gene: TRBJ2-3; d_gene: -; len: 14; abundance: -; v_gene: TRBV7-3; CDR3aa: CASSLGTLGDTQYF; CDR3nt: TGTGCCAGCAGCTTAGGGACTCTCGGGGATACGCAGTATTTT
j_gene: TRBJ1-2; d_gene: -; len: 15; abundance: -; v_gene: TRBV4-2; CDR3aa: CASSPPERQGYGYTF; CDR3nt: TGTGCCAGCAGCCCCCCCGAGAGGCAGGGGTATGGCTACACCTTC
j_gene: TRBJ2-1; d_gene: TRBD1; len: 16; abundance: -; v_gene: TRBV7-9; CDR3aa: CASSPWDRGTYNEQFF; CDR3nt: TGTGCCAGCAGCCCTTGGGACAGGGGGACCTACAATGAGCAGTTCTTC
j_gene: TRBJ1-4; d_gene: TRBD1; len: 16; abundance: -; v_gene: TRBV2; CDR3aa: CASSDGQASFNEKLFF; CDR3nt: TGTGCCAGCAGTGACGGACAGGCAAGTTTCAATGAAAAACTGTTTTTT
j_gene: TRBJ1-5; d_gene: TRBD1; len: 14; abundance: -; v_gene: TRBV6-5; CDR3aa: CASSYGTGVQPQHF; CDR3nt: TGTGCCAGCAGTTACGGGACAGGGGTTCAGCCCCAGCATTTT
j_gene: TRBJ2-3; d_gene: -; len: 16; abundance: -; v_gene: TRBV7-9; CDR3aa: CASSLADGRLKDTQYF; CDR3nt: TGTGCCAGCAGCTTAGCAGACGGTAGACTTAAAGATACGCAGTATTTT
j_gene: TRBJ1-5; d_gene: -; len: 14; abundance: -; v_gene: TRBV6-6; CDR3aa: CASTTTDSNQPQHF; CDR3nt: TGTGCCAGCACGACGACAGATAGCAATCAGCCCCAGCATTTT
j_gene: TRBJ1-3; d_gene: -; len: 14; abundance: once; v_gene: TRBV6-5; CDR3aa: CASSETGEVYTIYF; CDR3nt: TGTGCCAGCAGTGAGACAGGAGAGGTATACACCATATATTTT
j_gene: TRBJ2-3; d_gene: -; len: 16; abundance: -; v_gene: TRBV11-3; CDR3aa: CASSLDPDSSTDTQYF; CDR3nt: TGTGCCAGCAGCTTAGATCCGGACTCCAGCACAGATACGCAGTATTTT
j_gene: TRBJ1-4; d_gene: TRBD1; len: 17; abundance: -; v_gene: TRBV11-2; CDR3aa: CASSLRPSGTAREKLFF; CDR3nt: TGTGCCAGCAGCTTAAGGCCCTCGGGGACAGCCCGTGAAAAACTGTTTTTT
j_gene: TRBJ2-7; d_gene: -; len: 12; abundance: -; v_gene: TRBV10-3; CDR3aa: CAISENSYEQYF; CDR3nt: TGTGCCATCAGTGAGAACAGCTACGAGCAGTACTTC
j_gene: TRBJ1-1; d_gene: TRBD1; len: 14; abundance: -; v_gene: TRBV9; CDR3aa: CASSLGQLNTEAFF; CDR3nt: TGTGCCAGCAGCTTGGGACAGTTGAACACTGAAGCTTTCTTT
j_gene: TRBJ2-7; d_gene: -; len: 13; abundance: -; v_gene: TRBV5-4; CDR3aa: CASSYDTFYEQYF; CDR3nt: TGTGCCAGCAGCTACGACACCTTCTACGAGCAGTACTTC
j_gene: TRBJ2-3; d_gene: TRBD2; len: 16; abundance: -; v_gene: TRBV4-1; CDR3aa: CASSQAEREVRDTQYF; CDR3nt: TGCGCCAGCAGCCAAGCGGAGCGGGAGGTTCGTGATACGCAGTATTTT
j_gene: TRBJ2-1; d_gene: -; len: 14; abundance: -; v_gene: TRBV4-3; CDR3aa: CASSPGLKLNEQFF; CDR3nt: TGCGCCAGCAGCCCAGGGCTAAAACTCAATGAGCAGTTCTTC
j_gene: TRBJ1-5; d_gene: -; len: 15; abundance: -; v_gene: TRBV6-1; CDR3aa: CASSEWTVSNQPQHF; CDR3nt: TGTGCCAGCAGTGAATGGACAGTTAGCAATCAGCCCCAGCATTTT
j_gene: TRBJ1-4; d_gene: -; len: 14; abundance: -; v_gene: TRBV7-2; CDR3aa: CASSSGTTNEKLFF; CDR3nt: TGTGCCAGCAGTTCCGGGACTACCAATGAAAAACTGTTTTTT